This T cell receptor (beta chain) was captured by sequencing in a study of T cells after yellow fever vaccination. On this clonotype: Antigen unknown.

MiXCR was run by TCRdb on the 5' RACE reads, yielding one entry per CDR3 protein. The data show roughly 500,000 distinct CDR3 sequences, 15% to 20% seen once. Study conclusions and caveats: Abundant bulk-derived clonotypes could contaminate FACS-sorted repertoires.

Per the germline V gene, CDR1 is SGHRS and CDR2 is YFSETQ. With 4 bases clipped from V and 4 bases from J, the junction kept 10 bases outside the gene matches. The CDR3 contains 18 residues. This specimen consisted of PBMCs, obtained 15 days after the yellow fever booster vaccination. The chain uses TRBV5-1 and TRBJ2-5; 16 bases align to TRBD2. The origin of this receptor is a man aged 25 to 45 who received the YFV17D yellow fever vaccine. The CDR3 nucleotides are TGCGCCAGCAGCCCGTCTCCGGGACTAGCGGGAGGGCCAGAGACCCAGTACTTC. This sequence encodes CASSPSPGLAGGPETQYF.